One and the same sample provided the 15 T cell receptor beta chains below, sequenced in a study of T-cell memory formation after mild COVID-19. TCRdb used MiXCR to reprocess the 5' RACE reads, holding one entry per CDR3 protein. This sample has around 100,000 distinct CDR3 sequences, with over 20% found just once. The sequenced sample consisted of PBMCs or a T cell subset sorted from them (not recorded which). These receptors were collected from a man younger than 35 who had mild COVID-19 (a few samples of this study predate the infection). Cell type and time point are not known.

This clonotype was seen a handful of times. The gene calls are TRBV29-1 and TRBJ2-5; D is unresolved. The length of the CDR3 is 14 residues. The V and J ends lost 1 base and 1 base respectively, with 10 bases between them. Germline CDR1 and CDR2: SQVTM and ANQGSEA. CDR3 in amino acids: CSVEGWAAQETQYF. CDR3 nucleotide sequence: TGCAGCGTTGAAGGTTGGGCAGCCCAAGAGACCCAGTACTTC.

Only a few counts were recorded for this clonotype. CDR3 loop: CASSYSQGNYGYTF. CDR3 coding DNA: TGTGCCAGCAGTTACTCCCAGGGTAACTATGGCTACACCTTC. The genes are TRBV6-5 and TRBJ1-2, with D possibly being TRBD1 (5 bases). This CDR3 is built from 14 residues. CDR1 and CDR2 from the germline V gene are MNHEY and SVGAGI. V was clipped by 0 bases and J by 1 base, with 6 bases between them.

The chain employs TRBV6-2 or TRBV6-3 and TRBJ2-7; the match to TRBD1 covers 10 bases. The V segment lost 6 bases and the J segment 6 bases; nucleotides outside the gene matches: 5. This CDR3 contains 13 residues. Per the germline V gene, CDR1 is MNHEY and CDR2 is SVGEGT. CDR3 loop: CASRRDRGTEQYV. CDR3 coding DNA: TGTGCCAGCAGAAGGGACAGGGGTACCGAGCAGTACGTC.

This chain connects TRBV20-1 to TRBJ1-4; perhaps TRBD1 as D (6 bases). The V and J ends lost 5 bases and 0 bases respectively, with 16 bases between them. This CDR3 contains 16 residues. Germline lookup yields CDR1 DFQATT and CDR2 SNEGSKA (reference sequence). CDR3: CSAVRGAHATNEKLFF. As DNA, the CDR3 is TGCAGTGCTGTTCGGGGGGCACATGCAACTAATGAAAAACTGTTTTTT.

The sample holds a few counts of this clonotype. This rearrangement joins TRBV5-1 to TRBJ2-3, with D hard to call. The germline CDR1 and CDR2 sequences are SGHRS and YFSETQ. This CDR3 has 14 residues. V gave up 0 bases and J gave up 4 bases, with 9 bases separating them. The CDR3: CASSLGGEADTQYF. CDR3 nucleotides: TGCGCCAGCAGCTTGGGTGGAGAGGCAGATACGCAGTATTTT. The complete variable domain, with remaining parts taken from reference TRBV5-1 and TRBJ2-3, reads KAGVTQTPRYLIKTRGQQVTLSCSPISGHRSVSWYQQTPGQGLQFLFEYFSETQRNKGNFPGRFSGRQFSNSRSEMNVSTLELGDSALYLCASSLGGEADTQYFGPGTRLTVL.

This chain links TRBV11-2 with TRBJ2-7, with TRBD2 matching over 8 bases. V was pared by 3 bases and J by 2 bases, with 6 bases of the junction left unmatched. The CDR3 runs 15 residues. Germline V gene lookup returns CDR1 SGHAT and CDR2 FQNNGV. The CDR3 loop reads CASSLSAGGAYEQYF. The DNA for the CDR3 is TGTGCCAGCAGCTTGTCCGCGGGGGGCGCCTACGAGCAGTACTTC. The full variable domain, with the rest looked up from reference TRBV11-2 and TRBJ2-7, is EAGVAQSPRYKIIEKRQSVAFWCNPISGHATLYWYQQILGQGPKLLIQFQNNGVVDDSQLPKDRFSAERLKGVDSTLKIQPAKLEDSAVYLCASSLSAGGAYEQYFGPGTRLTVT.

The CDR3 is CAWSVGLAVTDTQYF. The CDR3 DNA reads as TGTGCCTGGAGTGTGGGACTAGCGGTCACAGATACGCAGTATTTT. The J gene is TRBJ2-3, the V gene TRBV30; TRBD2 agrees at 11 bases. This CDR3 region has 15 residues. The V gene end was trimmed by 0 bases and the J gene end by 2 bases; junction bases not matched to a gene: 1. Germline values: CDR1 GTSNPN, CDR2 SVGIG (reference sequence).

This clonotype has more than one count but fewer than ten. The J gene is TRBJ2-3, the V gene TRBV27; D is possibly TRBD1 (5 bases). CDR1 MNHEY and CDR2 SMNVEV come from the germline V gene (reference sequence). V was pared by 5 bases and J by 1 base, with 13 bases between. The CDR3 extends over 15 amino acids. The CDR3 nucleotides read TGTGCCAGCAGTGCCCCAGGGTGGGGCACAGATACGCAGTATTTT. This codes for CASSAPGWGTDTQYF.

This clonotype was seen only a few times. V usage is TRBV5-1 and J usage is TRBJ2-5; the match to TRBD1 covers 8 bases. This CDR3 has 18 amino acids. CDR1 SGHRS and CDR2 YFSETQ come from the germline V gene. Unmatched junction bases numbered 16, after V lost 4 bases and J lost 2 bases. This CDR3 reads CASSLWGIGTGQQETQYF. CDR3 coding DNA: TGCGCCAGCAGCCTTTGGGGTATCGGGACAGGCCAACAAGAGACCCAGTACTTC.

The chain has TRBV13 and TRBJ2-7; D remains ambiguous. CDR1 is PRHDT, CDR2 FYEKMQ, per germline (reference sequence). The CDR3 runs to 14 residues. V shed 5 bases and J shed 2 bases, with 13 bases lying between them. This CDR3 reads CASSPGRDPYEQYF. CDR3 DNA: TGTGCCAGCAGCCCCGGCCGCGATCCCTACGAGCAGTACTTC.

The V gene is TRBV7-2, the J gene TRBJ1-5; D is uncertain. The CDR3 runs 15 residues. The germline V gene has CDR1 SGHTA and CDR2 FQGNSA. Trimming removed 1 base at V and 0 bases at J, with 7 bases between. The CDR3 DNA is TGTGCCAGCAGCTTAGAGTCGGCTAGCAATCAGCCCCAGCATTTT. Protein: CASSLESASNQPQHF.

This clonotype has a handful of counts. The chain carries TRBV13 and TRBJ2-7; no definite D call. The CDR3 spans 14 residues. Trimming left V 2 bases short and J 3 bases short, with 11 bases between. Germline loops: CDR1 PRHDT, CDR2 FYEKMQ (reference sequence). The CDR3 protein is CASSLSHSDYEQYF. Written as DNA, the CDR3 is TGTGCCAGCAGCTTAAGTCACAGTGACTACGAGCAGTACTTC.

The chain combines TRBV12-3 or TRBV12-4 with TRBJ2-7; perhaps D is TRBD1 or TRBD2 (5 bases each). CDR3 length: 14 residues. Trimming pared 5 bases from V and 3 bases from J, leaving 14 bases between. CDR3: CASSPSGADYEQYF. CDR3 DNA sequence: TGTGCCAGCAGTCCCTCCGGGGCGGACTACGAGCAGTACTTC.

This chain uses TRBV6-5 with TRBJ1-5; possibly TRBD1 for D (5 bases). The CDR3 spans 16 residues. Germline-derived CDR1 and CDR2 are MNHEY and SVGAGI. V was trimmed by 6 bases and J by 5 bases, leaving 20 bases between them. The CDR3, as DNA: TGTGCCAGCAGCCAAGAGTTGGCAGGGTCTGATCAGCCCCAGCATTTT. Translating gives CASSQELAGSDQPQHF.

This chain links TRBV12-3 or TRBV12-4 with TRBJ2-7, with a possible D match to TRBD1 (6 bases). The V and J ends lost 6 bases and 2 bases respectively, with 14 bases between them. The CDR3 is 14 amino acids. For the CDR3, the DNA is TGTGCCAGCAGCCCCACAGGGAACGCCTACGAGCAGTACTTC. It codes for CASSPTGNAYEQYF.